This is a list of T cell receptor beta chains from one sample in a study of T cell repertoires in cytomegalovirus infection. TCRdb used MiXCR to reprocess the reads, holding one entry per CDR3 protein. In the table there are fewer than 850,000 distinct CDR3 sequences, around 29% of which are singletons. Antigens for these TCRs are unknown. The material was cultured CD8+ T cells from PBMCs, obtained from culture after CMV antigen stimulation. The source of these receptors is a human donor in good health (CMV status not recorded). Some clones in this sample may be carry-over from other donors' samples. Each CDR3 is given with its conserved first and last residue. A D gene is named only where the DNA matches it firmly. Rows may omit the clone size; those that give it use once, few, many or a size class.

CDR3aa,CDR3nt,v_gene,j_gene,abundance,d_gene
CASSLLTSLTEAFF,TGTGCCAGCAGTCTTTTGACATCACTCACTGAAGCTTTCTTT,TRBV27,TRBJ1-1,-,-
CASSPVVRDKEQSNEQFF,TGTGCCAGCAGCCCGGTGGTCCGGGACAAGGAGCAAAGCAATGAGCAGTTCTTC,TRBV14,TRBJ2-1,-,-
CSARPNQLAAGPPDGYTF,TGCAGTGCTAGGCCGAATCAGCTTGCGGCAGGCCCACCGGATGGCTACACCTTC,TRBV20-1,TRBJ1-2,many,-
CASSEARGPLNYGYTF,TGTGCCAGCAGTGAAGCAAGGGGACCGCTTAACTATGGCTACACCTTC,TRBV2,TRBJ1-2,-,-
CASSSIAVQLKDTQYF,TGTGCCAGCAGCTCTATAGCGGTGCAATTAAAAGATACGCAGTATTTT,TRBV7-3,TRBJ2-3,-,-
CASSFPDRQRVSGNTIYF,TGTGCCAGTAGTTTCCCGGACAGGCAACGAGTCTCTGGAAACACCATATATTTT,TRBV19,TRBJ1-3,-,TRBD1
CASSQELAAPEQFF,TGCGCCAGCAGCCAAGAGTTGGCGGCCCCTGAGCAGTTCTTC,TRBV4-1,TRBJ2-1,-,-
CASTPDGAYEKLFF,TGTGCCAGTACTCCCGACGGCGCCTATGAAAAACTGTTTTTT,TRBV19,TRBJ1-4,-,-
CASSLGERNTEAFF,TGCGCCAGCAGCTTGGGTGAGAGGAACACTGAAGCTTTCTTT,TRBV5-1,TRBJ1-1,-,-
CASSPRTGLTYEQYF,TGTGCCAGCAGCCCGCGGACAGGCCTCACCTACGAGCAGTACTTC,TRBV7-6,TRBJ2-7,few,TRBD1
CASSTRDFPASTDTQYF,TGTGCCAGCAGCACCCGGGACTTCCCGGCTAGCACAGATACGCAGTATTTT,TRBV9,TRBJ2-3,-,-
CASSGPGSGYGYTF,TGTGCCAGCAGCGGGCCAGGGTCGGGCTATGGCTACACCTTC,TRBV9,TRBJ1-2,-,-
CASSSFQGVDGNQPQHF,TGTGCCAGCAGTTCCTTCCAGGGGGTTGATGGCAATCAGCCCCAGCATTTT,TRBV27,TRBJ1-5,few,TRBD1
CASSSLYPQLAGGPNTGELFF,TGTGCCAGCAGTTCCCTATATCCCCAACTAGCGGGGGGCCCGAACACCGGGGAGCTGTTTTTT,TRBV27,TRBJ2-2,-,TRBD2
CASDKRDGSYNEQFF,TGTGCCAGCGATAAGAGGGACGGTAGCTACAATGAGCAGTTCTTC,TRBV6-1,TRBJ2-1,-,-
CASSYSRHGSYNEQFF,TGTGCCAGCAGTTACTCGCGCCATGGCTCCTACAATGAGCAGTTCTTC,TRBV6-2/TRBV6-3,TRBJ2-1,many,-
CASSLFWTDTQYF,TGTGCCAGCAGCTTATTCTGGACAGATACGCAGTATTTT,TRBV7-6,TRBJ2-3,few,-
CASSLEGSSGDIQYF,TGTGCCAGCAGCTTAGAGGGCTCCTCGGGGGACATTCAGTACTTC,TRBV7-2,TRBJ2-4,few,-
CASSPGENSQETQYF,TGTGCCAGCAGCCCCGGTGAGAACTCCCAAGAGACCCAGTACTTC,TRBV3-1,TRBJ2-5,-,-
CASSFLGGALQETQYF,TGTGCCAGCAGCTTTCTGGGGGGGGCTTTGCAAGAGACCCAGTACTTC,TRBV7-6,TRBJ2-5,many,-
CATRDRPYGYTF,TGTGCCACCAGGGACAGGCCCTATGGCTACACCTTC,TRBV24-1,TRBJ1-2,-,TRBD1
CSARGQEDSHGYTF,TGTAGTGCCCGTGGACAGGAGGACTCCCATGGCTACACCTTC,TRBV20-1,TRBJ1-2,-,TRBD1
CASSYTRANTEAFF,TGTGCCAGCAGTTATACACGTGCGAACACTGAAGCTTTCTTT,TRBV6-2/TRBV6-3,TRBJ1-1,many,-
CASSLGGVSQPQHF,TGTGCCAGCAGCTTAGGCGGGGTCAGTCAGCCCCAGCATTTT,TRBV7-9,TRBJ1-5,few,-
CASSSRQPNQPQHF,TGTGCCAGCAGTTCGCGACAGCCTAATCAGCCCCAGCATTTT,TRBV12-3/TRBV12-4,TRBJ1-5,-,-
CASSGRDRGFTEAFF,TGTGCCAGTAGTGGCCGGGACAGGGGATTCACTGAAGCTTTCTTT,TRBV19,TRBJ1-1,-,TRBD1
CASSVGGGDNYGYTF,TGTGCCAGCAGCGTAGGAGGGGGAGATAACTATGGCTACACCTTC,TRBV9,TRBJ1-2,few,-
CASSHLDQPQHF,TGTGCCAGCAGCCATCTGGATCAGCCCCAGCATTTT,TRBV6-5,TRBJ1-5,few,-
CASSLGARGTEAFF,TGTGCCAGCAGTTTAGGCGCCCGAGGCACTGAAGCTTTCTTT,TRBV27,TRBJ1-1,-,-
CASSISGGEQYF,TGTGCCAGCAGCATTTCAGGGGGCGAGCAGTACTTC,TRBV7-6,TRBJ2-7,-,TRBD1
CASSQVVRGNTNEQYF,TGCGCCAGCAGCCAAGTCGTGCGGGGGAATACAAACGAGCAGTACTTC,TRBV4-1,TRBJ2-7,once,TRBD2
CASILRDSITGELFF,TGTGCCAGCATTCTCCGGGACAGCATCACCGGGGAGCTGTTTTTT,TRBV7-9,TRBJ2-2,-,TRBD1